This T cell receptor (beta chain) was retrieved from a study of T cells in Graves' hyperthyroidism and ophthalmopathy. Study-wide results and caveats: Blood samples included most of the expanded thyroid clonotypes exceeding 0.001. Ophthalmopathy was model-predicted a median roughly 6.3 months pre-onset.

The CDR3 runs to 13 residues. Germline V gene lookup returns CDR1 SEHNR and CDR2 FQNEAQ (reference sequence). V lost 3 bases and J 5 bases, leaving 8 bases between the germline ends. Not enrolled were patients with uncontrolled infection, other autoimmune disease, pregnancy or lactation. Used for diagnoses were clinical symptoms, serum thyroxine and TRAb, thyroid ultrasound and orbital computed tomography. Amplification of TCR beta CDR3 regions used RNA as the template. When the TCR CDR3 underwent first-round RT-PCR, the HTBI primer set was used. TCRdb re-called the multiplex PCR reads with MiXCR, one entry per CDR3 protein. The repertoire consists of 490,000 or so distinct CDR3 sequences, with roughly 22% occurring once and the leading ten covering under 55%. This clonotype was picked up a small number of times. The antigen remains undetermined.

The chain is built from TRBV7-9 and TRBJ2-1; unclear D gene. The TCR originated in a woman aged 65 to 85 with Graves' ophthalmopathy. Sequencing was performed on blood. CDR3 sequence: CASSFGLHNEQFF. CDR3 coding DNA: TGTGCCAGCAGCTTCGGATTACACAATGAGCAGTTCTTC. Variable domain in full (rest from reference TRBV7-9 and TRBJ2-1): DTGVSQNPRHKITKRGQNVTFRCDPISEHNRLYWYRQTLGQGPEFLTYFQNEAQLEKSRLLSDRFSAERPKGSFSTLEIQRTEQGDSAMYLCASSFGLHNEQFFGPGTRLTVL.